The next 20 T cell receptor beta chains were all read from a single sample in a study of blood T cell repertoires in COVID-19. Sequencing was performed with immunoSEQ multiplex PCR; in TCRdb, only in-frame clones are kept and a portion is missing. The sample carries approximately 200,000 clones, around 83% recorded once. The sequenced sample was peripheral blood. The receptors shown here come from a woman under 40 with active or convalescent COVID-19.

This chain joins TRBV30 and TRBJ1-2, with unresolved D. Germline assignment: CDR1 GTSNPN and CDR2 SVGIG (reference sequence). This CDR3 is 14 amino acids long. V was clipped by 2 bases and J by 1 base, with 11 bases between them. The CDR3 sequence is CAWSFGYFNYGYTF. In DNA form, the CDR3 reads TGTGCCTGGAGTTTCGGTTATTTTAACTATGGCTACACCTTC. Filled out from reference TRBV30 and TRBJ1-2, the complete variable domain reads SQTIHQWPATLVQPVGSPLSLECTVEGTSNPNLYWYRQAAGRGLQLLFYSVGIGQISSEVPQNLSASRPQDRQFILSSKKLLLSDSGFYLCAWSFGYFNYGYTFGSGTRLTVV.

This clone has a handful of counts. This rearrangement joins TRBV9 to TRBJ1-1; D unclear. Between the trimmed V and J ends, which lost 0 bases and 1 base, there was a span of 7 bases. Germline CDR1 is SGDLS and CDR2 is YYNGEE. The CDR3 extends over 14 amino acids. The CDR3 protein is CASSVAQANTEAFF. The CDR3, as DNA: TGTGCCAGCAGCGTAGCTCAGGCGAACACTGAAGCTTTCTTT.

The chain is built from TRBV18 and TRBJ1-1; the match to TRBD1 covers 7 bases. V was clipped by 1 base and J by 0 bases; unmatched bases: 11. Germline CDR1 KGHSH, CDR2 LQKENI. The CDR3 loop spans 18 amino acids. The CDR3: CASSPLLDRTGMNTEAFF. The DNA of the CDR3 is TGTGCCAGCTCACCACTCCTGGACAGGACCGGAATGAACACTGAAGCTTTCTTT.

The chain recombines TRBV5-1 with TRBJ1-1, with 10 bases fitting TRBD1. The CDR3 runs 14 residues. The V and J ends lost 4 bases and 6 bases, in that order; junction bases with no gene match: 6. Germline CDR1 is SGHRS and CDR2 is YFSETQ. CDR3 sequence: CASSPTGGTAEAFF. The DNA for the CDR3 is TGCGCCAGCAGCCCGACAGGGGGCACGGCTGAAGCTTTCTTT. Looking up the rest from reference TRBV5-1 and TRBJ1-1 gives the full variable domain: KAGVTQTPRYLIKTRGQQVTLSCSPISGHRSVSWYQQTPGQGLQFLFEYFSETQRNKGNFPGRFSGRQFSNSRSEMNVSTLELGDSALYLCASSPTGGTAEAFFGQGTRLTVV.

This clone was recorded only once. The CDR3 loop is CASSGGTPSSGYTF. CDR3 nucleotides: TGTGCCAGCAGCGGCGGGACTCCAAGCAGTGGCTACACCTTC. V usage is TRBV9 and J usage is TRBJ1-2, with a possible D match to TRBD1 (5 bases). Germline CDR1 reads SGDLS; CDR2 reads YYNGEE. CDR3 length: 14 amino acids. The ends were cut back, 3 bases at V and 7 bases at J, with 16 bases in the middle.

This rearrangement joins TRBV27 to TRBJ1-1; D perhaps matches TRBD1 (6 bases). Trimming cost V 8 bases and J 1 base, with 17 bases left between them. Per the germline V gene, CDR1 is MNHEY and CDR2 is SMNVEV (reference sequence). The CDR3 is 15 residues long. CDR3 DNA sequence: TGTGCCAGCGGCTTTTACAGGGCCCCGAACACTGAAGCTTTCTTT. Translation gives CASGFYRAPNTEAFF.

The rearrangement links TRBV19 to TRBJ2-5, with 9 bases matching TRBD1. From germline, CDR1 is LNHDA and CDR2 SQIVND (reference sequence). The CDR3 extends over 17 amino acids. With 6 bases clipped from V and 2 bases from J, the junction kept 13 bases outside the gene matches. The CDR3 spells CASRPSTGTGYQETQYF. CDR3 nucleotide sequence: TGTGCCAGTAGACCGTCCACCGGGACAGGGTATCAAGAGACCCAGTACTTC.

The gene calls are TRBV19 and TRBJ2-3; TRBD1 might be the D (8 bases). The germline V gene has CDR1 LNHDA and CDR2 SQIVND (reference sequence). V dropped 6 bases and J dropped 4 bases, with 17 bases sitting between them. This CDR3 spans 15 amino acids. The DNA for the CDR3 is TGTGCCAGTAGCCCCGGACAGGGAGGGTCAGATACGCAGTATTTT. Its protein product is CASSPGQGGSDTQYF.

This chain joins TRBV6-5 and TRBJ2-2, with a weak D call TRBD2 (5 bases). V dropped 3 bases and J dropped 8 bases, with 13 bases sitting between them. The CDR3 has 14 amino acids. Germline V gene sequence: CDR1 MNHEY, CDR2 SVGAGI. In nucleotides, the CDR3 is TGTGCCAGCAGTTATTTCTCGGGGTATGGGGAGCTGTTTTTT. Encoded protein: CASSYFSGYGELFF.

The DNA for the CDR3 is TGTGCCACCAGCAGAGTCAGTCTTAATGAAAAACTGTTTTTT. It yields the protein CATSRVSLNEKLFF. The chain links TRBV15 to TRBJ1-4; D is ambiguous. V was clipped by 1 base and J by 4 bases, with 7 bases between them. The germline V gene encodes CDR1 LNHNV and CDR2 YYDKDF (reference sequence). The CDR3 covers 14 residues.

This clone was counted a single time. The rearrangement links TRBV27 to TRBJ2-7; the D gene is possibly TRBD1 (6 bases). Germline V gene lookup returns CDR1 MNHEY and CDR2 SMNVEV (reference sequence). CDR3 length: 14 amino acids. With 8 bases removed from V and 5 bases from J, the gap between germline ends came to 19 bases. CDR3 loop: CASGMWQGIHEQYF. CDR3 coding DNA: TGTGCCAGCGGGATGTGGCAGGGGATCCACGAGCAGTACTTC.

The rearrangement uses TRBV7-2 and TRBJ2-3, with TRBD2 identical over 11 bases. The V gene end was trimmed by 5 bases and the J gene end by 3 bases; junction bases not matched to a gene: 1. The CDR3 has 14 residues. The germline CDR1 and CDR2 sequences are SGHTA and FQGNSA. As DNA, the CDR3 is TGTGCCAGCAGCCGGACTAGCGGGACAGATACGCAGTATTTT. This sequence encodes CASSRTSGTDTQYF.

This chain connects TRBV5-5 to TRBJ2-5, with 8 bases aligning to TRBD1. Losses at the gene ends were 3 bases for V and 4 bases for J; bases not matched to a gene: 2. Per the germline V gene, CDR1 is SGHKS and CDR2 is YYEKEE (reference sequence). The CDR3 is 13 amino acids. CDR3 amino acids: CASSWTGSETQYF. For the CDR3, the DNA is TGTGCCAGCAGCTGGACAGGGTCAGAGACCCAGTACTTC.

This clone occurred once. The chain employs TRBV3-1 (or the pseudogene TRBV3-2) and TRBJ2-7; 10 nucleotides agree with TRBD1. CDR3 length equals 15 residues. J gave up 2 bases and V 6 bases, and 7 bases lay outside the gene matches. Looked up from germline, CDR1 is LGHDT and CDR2 is YNNKEL (reference sequence). For the CDR3, the DNA is TGTGCCAGCAGTCCTACCGGGACAGGGGCCTACGAGCAGTACTTC. It codes for CASSPTGTGAYEQYF.

The gene calls are TRBV7-9 and TRBJ2-7; 12 bases map to TRBD1. Germline V CDR1 and CDR2: SEHNR, FQNEAQ (reference sequence). V shed 1 base and J 2 bases; nucleotides not matched to a gene: 9. This CDR3 is 18 amino acids long. The CDR3 loop is CASSLGGQGARLAYEQYF. The CDR3 DNA reads TGTGCCAGCAGCTTAGGGGGACAGGGGGCGAGGCTAGCCTACGAGCAGTACTTC.

J is TRBJ2-1 and V is TRBV19; TRBD2 is a possible D gene (6 bases). Germline CDR1 and CDR2: LNHDA and SQIVND (reference sequence). This CDR3 is 15 amino acids long. V was cut by 3 bases and J by 7 bases, with 16 bases left in between. The CDR3: CASSMADRGNNEQFF. DNA of the CDR3: TGTGCCAGTAGTATGGCGGATCGCGGGAATAATGAGCAGTTCTTC.

Only a few counts were recorded for this clone. J is TRBJ1-5 and V is TRBV19; D gene uncertain. The CDR3 length is 12 residues. Trimming pared 7 bases from V and 2 bases from J, leaving 6 bases between. Per the germline V gene, CDR1 is LNHDA and CDR2 is SQIVND (reference sequence). CDR3 nucleotides: TGTGCCAGTAAAGCGGGCAATCAGCCCCAGCATTTT. This translates into CASKAGNQPQHF.

This rearrangement joins TRBV6-5 to TRBJ2-3; 8 nucleotides agree with TRBD2. Germline-derived CDR1 and CDR2 are MNHEY and SVGAGI. V dropped 6 bases and J dropped 6; count of bases not matched to a gene: 11. The CDR3 contains 15 residues. CDR3: CASRRSGLVRDTQYF. CDR3 in DNA: TGTGCCAGCAGGAGATCGGGACTAGTACGGGATACGCAGTATTTT.

V is TRBV27 and J is TRBJ1-2; 7 nucleotides line up with TRBD1. The CDR3 consists of 14 residues. Germline V gives CDR1 MNHEY, CDR2 SMNVEV (reference sequence). V gave up 5 bases and J gave up 5 bases; unmatched junction bases: 8. This CDR3 reads CASSRYRGQYGYTF. The CDR3 DNA reads TGTGCCAGCAGTAGATACAGGGGCCAGTATGGCTACACCTTC.

This sequence joins TRBV19 and TRBJ1-2, with D tentatively TRBD1 (5 bases). The ends were cut back, 7 bases at V and 7 bases at J, with 13 bases in the middle. The CDR3 is 12 amino acids. Germline CDR1 reads LNHDA; CDR2 reads SQIVND (reference sequence). This CDR3 is CASMQGTIGYTF. In DNA form, the CDR3 reads TGTGCCAGTATGCAGGGCACTATTGGCTACACCTTC.